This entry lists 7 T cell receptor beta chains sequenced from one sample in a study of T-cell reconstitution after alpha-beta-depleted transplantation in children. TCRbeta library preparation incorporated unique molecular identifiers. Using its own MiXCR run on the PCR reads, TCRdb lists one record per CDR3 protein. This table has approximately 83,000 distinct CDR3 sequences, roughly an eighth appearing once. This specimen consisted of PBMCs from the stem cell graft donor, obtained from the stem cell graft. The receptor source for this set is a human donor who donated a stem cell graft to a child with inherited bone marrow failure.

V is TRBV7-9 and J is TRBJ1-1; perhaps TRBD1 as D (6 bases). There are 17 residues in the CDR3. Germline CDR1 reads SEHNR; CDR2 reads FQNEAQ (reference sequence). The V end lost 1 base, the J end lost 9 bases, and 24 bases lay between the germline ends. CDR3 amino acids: CASSLVTSTGFDSKAFF. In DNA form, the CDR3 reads TGTGCCAGCAGCTTAGTGACTTCTACAGGGTTCGACTCTAAAGCTTTCTTT.

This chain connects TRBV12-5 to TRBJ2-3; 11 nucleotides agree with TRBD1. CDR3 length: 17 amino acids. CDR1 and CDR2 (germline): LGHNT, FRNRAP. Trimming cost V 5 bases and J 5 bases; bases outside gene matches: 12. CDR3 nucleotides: TGTGCTAGTGGTCAGCGGACAGGGGGCTTTTTGGGAGATACGCAGTATTTT. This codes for CASGQRTGGFLGDTQYF.

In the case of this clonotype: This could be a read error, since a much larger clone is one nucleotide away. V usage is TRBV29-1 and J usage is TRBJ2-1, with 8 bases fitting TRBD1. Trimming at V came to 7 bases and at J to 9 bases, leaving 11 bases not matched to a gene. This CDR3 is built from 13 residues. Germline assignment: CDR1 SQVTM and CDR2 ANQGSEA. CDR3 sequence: CSATGQVAGEQFF. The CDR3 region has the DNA TGCAGCGCGACGGGACAGGTGGCAGGTGAGCAGTTCTTC.

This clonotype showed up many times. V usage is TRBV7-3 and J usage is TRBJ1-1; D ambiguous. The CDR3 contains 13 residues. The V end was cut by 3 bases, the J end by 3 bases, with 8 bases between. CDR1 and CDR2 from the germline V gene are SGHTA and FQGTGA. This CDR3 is CASSLEVDTEAFF. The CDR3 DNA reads TGTGCCAGCAGCTTGGAGGTGGACACTGAAGCTTTCTTT.

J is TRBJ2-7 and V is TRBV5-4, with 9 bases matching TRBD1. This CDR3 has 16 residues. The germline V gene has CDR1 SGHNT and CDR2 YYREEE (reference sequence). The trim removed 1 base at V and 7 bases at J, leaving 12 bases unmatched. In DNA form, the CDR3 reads TGTGCCAGCAGCTTGTACCCACAGGGGGCGCCCGGAGAGCAGTACTTC. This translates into CASSLYPQGAPGEQYF.

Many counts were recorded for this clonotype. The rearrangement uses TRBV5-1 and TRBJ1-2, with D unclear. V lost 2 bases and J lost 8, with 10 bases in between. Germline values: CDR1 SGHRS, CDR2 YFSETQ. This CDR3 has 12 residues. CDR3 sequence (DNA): TGCGCCAGCAGCTTAGAGGGTTCCGGCTACACCTTC. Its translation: CASSLEGSGYTF.

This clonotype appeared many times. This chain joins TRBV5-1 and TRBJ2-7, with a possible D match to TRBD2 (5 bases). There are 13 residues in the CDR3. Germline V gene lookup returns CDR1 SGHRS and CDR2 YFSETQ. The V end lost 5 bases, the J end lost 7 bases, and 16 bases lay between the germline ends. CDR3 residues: CASRGSEEFEQYF. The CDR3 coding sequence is TGCGCCAGCAGGGGTAGCGAAGAGTTTGAGCAGTACTTC.